A selection of T cell receptor beta chains follows, all from one sample in a study of T cell responses to AZD1222 COVID-19 vaccine. Profiled with immunoSEQ multiplex PCR; TCRdb holds only in-frame clones, not every one. The sample yields 95,000 to 150,000 clones, 85% to 95% seen once. Sequences were derived from peripheral blood, sampled on day 0 of AZD1222 vaccination. All receptors derive from an adult in good health. The CDR3 runs from the conserved cysteine through the conserved F or W. A D gene is named only where the DNA matches it firmly. Size values are once, few and many counts, or a class for expanded clones, and some rows have none.

v_gene	j_gene	abundance	d_gene	CDR3aa	CDR3nt
TRBV7-9	TRBJ2-5	once	NA	CASSTRGWLQETQYF	TGTGCCAGCAGCACCCGGGGGTGGCTACAAGAGACCCAGTACTTC
TRBV7-9	TRBJ2-5	NA	TRBD2	CASSFGTSGQETQYF	TGTGCCAGCAGCTTCGGGACTAGCGGGCAAGAGACCCAGTACTTC
TRBV5-1	TRBJ2-3	once	TRBD1	CASSVGTGELDTQYF	TGCGCCAGCAGCGTGGGGACAGGGGAGTTGGATACGCAGTATTTT
TRBV9	TRBJ1-4	once	TRBD1	CASSVGSGTGGTNEKLFF	TGTGCCAGCAGCGTAGGGTCCGGGACAGGGGGGACTAATGAAAAACTGTTTTTT
TRBV7-9	TRBJ2-1	NA	TRBD2	CASSPSPGTRDNEQFF	TGTGCCAGCAGCCCCAGCCCCGGGACTAGGGACAATGAGCAGTTCTTC
TRBV9	TRBJ1-1	NA	NA	CASSVEGVYTEAFF	TGTGCCAGCAGCGTAGAAGGGGTTTACACTGAAGCTTTCTTT
TRBV3-1/TRBV3-2	TRBJ1-3	NA	NA	CASSPWTGSSSGNTIYF	TGTGCCAGCAGCCCCTGGACTGGAAGTTCCTCTGGAAACACCATATATTTT
TRBV25-1	TRBJ1-2	NA	TRBD1	CASTQGARYGYTF	TGTGCCAGCACTCAGGGGGCTCGGTATGGCTACACCTTC
TRBV2	TRBJ2-7	NA	NA	CASSGQGGFYEQYF	TGTGCCAGCAGTGGACAGGGAGGGTTCTACGAGCAGTACTTC
TRBV5-1	TRBJ1-2	NA	NA	CASSPEGPAGYTF	TGCGCCAGCAGCCCTGAGGGCCCGGCGGGCTACACCTTC
TRBV6-2/TRBV6-3	TRBJ1-2	NA	NA	CASSHIRQAWTF	TGTGCCAGCAGTCACATTCGGCAGGCTTGGACCTTC
TRBV5-5	TRBJ1-1	NA	NA	CASSLPRTANTEAFF	TGTGCCAGCAGCCTACCGCGGACAGCAAACACTGAAGCTTTCTTT
TRBV18	TRBJ1-2	NA	NA	CASSQPGEANYGYTF	TGTGCCAGCTCACAACCCGGAGAGGCGAACTATGGCTACACCTTC
TRBV6-5	TRBJ1-4	NA	NA	CAGMSPTEKLFF	TGTGCGGGCATGTCCCCTACGGAAAAACTGTTTTTT
TRBV24-1	TRBJ2-3	NA	NA	CATSDSRPTDTQYF	TGTGCCACCAGTGATTCCCGACCCACGGATACGCAGTATTTT
TRBV19	TRBJ1-2	NA	NA	CASSRWVSFDGYTF	TGTGCCAGTAGTAGATGGGTCAGTTTCGATGGCTACACCTTC
TRBV24-1	TRBJ1-2	NA	NA	CATSDFLRDYGYTF	TGTGCCACCAGTGATTTCCTGAGGGACTATGGCTACACCTTC
TRBV9	TRBJ1-5	NA	TRBD1	CASSLRQGESNQPQHF	TGTGCCAGCAGCCTCAGACAGGGGGAAAGCAATCAGCCCCAGCATTTT
TRBV19	TRBJ2-5	NA	TRBD1	CASTTTGGETQYF	TGTGCCAGTACCACTACAGGGGGCGAGACCCAGTACTTC
TRBV6-5	TRBJ1-4	NA	TRBD1	CASCPRGLDEKLFF	TGTGCCAGTTGTCCGAGGGGGCTCGATGAAAAACTGTTTTTT
TRBV19	TRBJ1-1	NA	TRBD1	CASSDRGVNTEAFF	TGTGCCAGTAGTGACAGGGGGGTGAACACTGAAGCTTTCTTT
TRBV6-6	TRBJ1-2	NA	NA	CASGPGTYGYTF	TGTGCCAGCGGCCCTGGAACCTATGGCTACACCTTC
TRBV3-1/TRBV3-2	TRBJ1-4	NA	TRBD1	CASSQTGVDKKLFF	TGTGCCAGCAGCCAGACAGGGGTGGATAAAAAACTGTTTTTT
TRBV19	TRBJ1-2	once	TRBD1	CASSIATGASYGYTF	TGTGCCAGTAGTATAGCGACAGGGGCTAGCTATGGCTACACCTTC
TRBV5-1	TRBJ2-5	once	TRBD2	CASSPSGGQETQYF	TGCGCCAGCAGCCCCTCCGGGGGGCAAGAGACCCAGTACTTC
TRBV10-2	TRBJ1-1	NA	TRBD1	CASRTGSTEAFF	TGCGCCAGTCGGACAGGTTCGACTGAAGCTTTCTTT
TRBV13	TRBJ1-3	NA	NA	CASSQVRGPGNTIYF	TGTGCCAGCAGCCAGGTGAGGGGCCCCGGAAACACCATATATTTT
TRBV2	TRBJ1-1	NA	TRBD1	CAHRQGRDTEAFF	TGTGCTCACAGACAGGGTCGGGACACTGAAGCTTTCTTT
TRBV12-5	TRBJ1-1	NA	NA	CASALGTRGTEAFF	TGTGCTAGTGCCCTGGGGACTCGAGGGACTGAAGCTTTCTTT
TRBV11-3	TRBJ2-1	NA	NA	CASSSQGWEYNEQFF	TGTGCCAGCAGCTCACAGGGTTGGGAATACAATGAGCAGTTCTTC
TRBV2	TRBJ1-5	NA	NA	CASSQTVGGGGQPQHF	TGTGCCAGCAGTCAAACGGTCGGTGGGGGCGGTCAGCCCCAGCATTTT
TRBV27	TRBJ1-3	NA	TRBD1	CASSNLGQDSSGNTIYF	TGTGCCAGCAGTAACCTGGGACAGGACAGCTCTGGAAACACCATATATTTT